Below, one T cell receptor (beta chain) is given with its context. CDR1 MDHEN and CDR2 SYDVKM come from the germline V gene. Trimming removed 5 bases from V and 14 bases from J, with 18 bases in between. This CDR3 has 13 residues. Authors' methods: Amplification of reference gene primers was used by the study to estimate nucleated cell counts. The method was immunoSEQ multiplex PCR; TCRdb's version includes in-frame clones alone and lacks a portion of them. Clone size and V and J calls were adopted from that table, with D and trimming inferred from the DNA. The sample contains about 49,000 clones, roughly 86% of which appear only once. The data stem from a study of blood T cell repertoires in COVID-19. At the level of the study: Sites in the United States, Italy and Spain provided acute and convalescent COVID-19 samples. From T cells, B-cell-depleted T cells, or PBMCs came the material, which was cDNA or gDNA.

The material sequenced was peripheral blood. The sequence was collected from a man aged 35 to 55 with active COVID-19. The chain joins TRBV28 to TRBJ1-4; D remains unclear. The CDR3 loop reads CASSPGGSADLFF. The CDR3 nucleotides read TGTGCCAGCAGTCCCGGCGGGTCGGCCGATCTGTTTTTT.